One sample yielded the 7 T cell receptor beta chains listed below, sequenced in a study of T cells in Graves' hyperthyroidism and ophthalmopathy. Authors of the study amplified TCR beta CDR3 regions from RNA transcripts. The HTBI primer set was used in a first-round RT-PCR of the TCR CDR3. TCRdb itself ran the multiplex PCR reads through MiXCR, one entry per CDR3 protein. The table has under 250,000 distinct CDR3 sequences, roughly 22% seen once. Sequencing was performed on blood. These receptors came from a woman in her forties with Graves' ophthalmopathy.

This clonotype was seen at least ten times. The chain combines TRBV19 with TRBJ1-1; no reliable D call. This CDR3 has 14 amino acids. V was pared by 6 bases and J by 1 base, with 12 bases between. Germline V gene lookup returns CDR1 LNHDA and CDR2 SQIVND (reference sequence). The CDR3 is CASSRYDGNTEAFF. CDR3 DNA sequence: TGTGCCAGTAGCCGATACGACGGGAACACTGAAGCTTTCTTT.

The V call is TRBV28, the J call TRBJ2-7, with TRBD1 identical over 9 bases. After removal of 6 bases from V and 0 bases from J, the junction contained 6 bases not matched to a gene. The CDR3 consists of 15 residues. Germline V gene data show CDR1 as MDHEN and CDR2 as SYDVKM. Written as DNA, the CDR3 is TGTGCCAGCAGGGGACAGGGTAGTAGCTCCTACGAGCAGTACTTC. Translating gives CASRGQGSSSYEQYF.

This clonotype was seen ten or more times. The chain is built from TRBV20-1 and TRBJ2-5; D might be TRBD2 (5 bases). The CDR3 sequence is 11 residues long. The V gene lost 5 bases and the J gene lost 5 bases, with 9 bases spanning the gap. CDR1 is DFQATT, CDR2 SNEGSKA, per germline (reference sequence). CDR3 bases: TGCAGTGCTTGTGGGGAGGAGACCCAGTACTTC. Translating gives CSACGEETQYF.

Only a few counts were recorded for this clonotype. One end of the junction does not line up with germline, which may come from a read error. The chain is built from TRBV15 and TRBJ1-2; D is unclear. The CDR3 sequence is 11 residues long. Germline CDR1 reads LNHNV; CDR2 reads YYDKDF (reference sequence). Here the CDR3 DNA reads TGTGCCAACAGCGGATACAATGGCTACAACTTC. Amino acid sequence: CANSGYNGYNF. Complete variable domain (other parts from reference TRBV15 and TRBJ1-2): DAMVIQNPRYQVTQFGKPVTLSCSQTLNHNVMYWYQQKSSQAPKLLFHYYDKDFNNEADTPDNFQSRRPNTSFCFLDIRSPGLGDTAMYLCANSGYNGYNFGSGTRLTVV.

The table lists this clonotype with many counts. Given a much more abundant clone one base away, this may be a read error. The gene calls are TRBV28 and TRBJ1-6; 8 bases fit TRBD1. This CDR3 contains 15 residues. V was clipped by 8 bases and J by 8 bases; unmatched bases: 11. From germline, CDR1 is MDHEN and CDR2 SYDVKM. The CDR3: CASGSRTGWDSPLHF. The DNA of the CDR3 is TGTGCCAGCGGTTCCCGGACAGGGTGGGATTCACCCCTCCACTTT.

This clonotype was picked up many times. CDR3 bases: TGTGCCAGTTCCCGGGACAGGGGTGCTGAAGCTTTCTTT. The encoded protein is CASSRDRGAEAFF. The chain has TRBV6-5 and TRBJ1-1; 10 nucleotides match TRBD1. V lost 9 bases and J lost 6; bases outside the gene matches: 7. Per germline, CDR1 MNHEY and CDR2 SVGAGI. This CDR3 is built from 13 residues.

This clonotype was seen ten or more times. The J gene is TRBJ2-7, the V gene TRBV6-5; D might be TRBD1 (5 bases). In germline, CDR1 is MNHEY, CDR2 SVGAGI. The V and J ends lost 5 bases and 2 bases respectively, with 10 bases between them. CDR3 size: 13 residues. This CDR3 reads CASSPMTAYEQYF. Here the CDR3 DNA reads TGTGCCAGCAGTCCAATGACAGCCTACGAGCAGTACTTC.